This record looks at one TCR beta chain sequence and its context. Its antigen is not yet known. The input lacks base qualities; no much larger clone sits a single base away. This sample is drawn from a study of vaccination effects on CD4 cells after COVID-19 (dated by TCRdb to about 2022). A note on the overall study: Each participant received two doses of an mRNA SARS-CoV-2 vaccine, either BNT162b2 or mRNA-1273. The Oncomine TCR Beta short-read assay on an Illumina iSeq 100 was used to sequence cultures from other donors in the study. Pre-vaccine samples were drawn from a couple of convalescent patients 16 days and one week before the first dose, at 142 and 148 days after COVID-19 diagnosis. Altogether, some ten COVID-19 convalescent patients and several SARS-CoV-2-naive healthy vaccine recipients made up the full study. SARS-CoV-2 spike-specific CD4+ TCR repertoires were compared before and after mRNA vaccination in COVID-19 convalescent patients and in infection-naive vaccine recipients. Here is what the overall study found, with its caveats: Among convalescent patients, the spike-reactive repertoire after vaccination was made up mainly of new vaccine-induced clones that were largely distinct from the clones induced by infection. The study was limited by a small number of convalescent patients, and early post-infection timepoints were lacking. Clones induced by infection and clones induced by vaccination both contracted markedly at late timepoints after vaccination, which fits with T cell responses waning over time.

The ViraFEST assay stimulated PBMC with viral peptide pools and then used TCR sequencing to identify antigen-specific CD4+ T cell clonotypes by expansion. After around 10 days of culture, CD4+ T cells were isolated with the EasySep CD4+ T cell isolation kit. PCR-confirmed SARS-CoV-2 infection had occurred in convalescent patients between March and December 2020, before the Alpha, Beta and Delta variants emerged in the United States. Each well held roughly 2.2 million PBMC cultured in IMDM containing around 5% human AB serum, about 10 IU/ml IL-2 and gentamicin, along with around 9.1 ug/ml peptides. On days 3 and 7, half of the culture medium was replaced with fresh IL-2-containing medium. Unless otherwise noted, each peptide stimulation condition was cultured in triplicate wells. PBMC were separated from whole blood using Ficoll-Paque Plus gradient centrifugation and were then either cryopreserved at -140C or used fresh. The QIAamp micro DNA kit was used to extract genomic DNA from the cultured CD4+ T cells.

From its cysteine to its phenylalanine, the CDR3 spans 16 amino acids. Only the CDR3 DNA is retained, 48 bases long and in frame from the first base. From V the trimming removes 4 bases and from J it removes 4 bases, while the gene matches leave 3 bases of the junction unaccounted for. Reading the germline V gene (reference sequence) gives CDR1 LNHNV and CDR2 YYDKDF. Libraries were built with the immunoSEQ multiplex PCR assay. TCR beta CDR3 sequencing was performed on DNA from the cultured, isolated CD4+ T cells. On the authors' methods: The analysis removed non-productive TCR sequences, trimmed reads to the CDR3 region, and retained only CDR3s that were 7 or more amino acids long. Antigen-specific clonotypes were identified with the MANAFEST web app by comparing expansion in peptide wells against reference cultures. Positive clones required FDR<0.05 expansion versus reference and all other wells, odds ratio above 5, and frequency above 0.1% in two replicate wells. A clonotype was called cross-reactive if it was significantly expanded both in SARS-CoV-2 spike wells and in at least one common cold coronavirus spike condition. Levenshtein distance calculated with the stringdist R package was used to assess CDR3 similarity, and unrooted trees were constructed with ape in R 3.6.1. TCRdb re-hosts the immuneACCESS table, in-frame sequences only. Its copies lack some clones; in the studies checked, an unresolved V gene accounts for under half of them, and the cause for the rest is not known. That table gives V, J and clone size, and the DNA gave D and trimming. Across this sample there are 40,000 or so clones, with roughly 70% seen only once. The top ten clones comprise roughly 30% of the sample.

In this chain, TRBV15 is recombined with TRBJ2-3; 15 middle bases align to TRBD2. The clonotype comes from a human donor who had a prior SARS-CoV-2 infection. This material consisted of CD4+ T cells from PBMCs cultured with a peptide pool, taken before COVID-19 vaccination. The DNA sequence follows: TGTGCCACCAGCAAAGGGACTAGCGGGGGGTCAGATACGCAGTATTTT. Its protein is CATSKGTSGGSDTQYF.